This T cell receptor beta chain emerged from a study of shared clonotypes between healthy human individuals. Overall study: Donor ages ranged 18 to 49 years: a couple of women, a few men.

CDR3 length: 15 residues. Trimming shortened V by 6 bases and J by 2 bases, and 14 bases separated the two germline ends. Germline V gene lookup returns CDR1 MNHNS and CDR2 SASEGT. Every one of the donors was a Caucasian adult that lived in Nashville, Tennessee. At the deep level, the assay was run. Generated by immunoSEQ multiplex PCR, the TCRdb table keeps only in-frame clones and is missing some. The sample carries 400,000 to 550,000 clones, roughly 85% recorded once. This receptor was taken from a woman aged 40 to 50 in good health. Some clones in this sample may be carry-over from other donors' samples. Sequenced input: PBMCs. V is TRBV6-1 and J is TRBJ1-5; D possibly corresponds to TRBD1 (5 bases). CDR3 loop: CASSLGGVGNQPQHF. DNA for the CDR3: TGTGCCAGCAGCCTAGGAGGGGTAGGCAATCAGCCCCAGCATTTT.